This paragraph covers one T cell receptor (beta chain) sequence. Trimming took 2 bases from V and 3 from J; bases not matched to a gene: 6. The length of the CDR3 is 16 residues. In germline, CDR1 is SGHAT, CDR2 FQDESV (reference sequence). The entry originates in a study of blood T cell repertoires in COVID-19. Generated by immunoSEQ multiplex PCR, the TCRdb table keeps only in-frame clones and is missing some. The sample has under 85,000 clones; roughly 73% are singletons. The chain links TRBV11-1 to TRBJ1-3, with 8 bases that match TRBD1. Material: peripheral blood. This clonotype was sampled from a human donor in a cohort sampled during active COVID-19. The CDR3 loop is CASSLFGQGLGNTIYF. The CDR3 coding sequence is TGTGCCAGCAGCTTATTCGGACAGGGCCTTGGAAACACCATATATTTT.